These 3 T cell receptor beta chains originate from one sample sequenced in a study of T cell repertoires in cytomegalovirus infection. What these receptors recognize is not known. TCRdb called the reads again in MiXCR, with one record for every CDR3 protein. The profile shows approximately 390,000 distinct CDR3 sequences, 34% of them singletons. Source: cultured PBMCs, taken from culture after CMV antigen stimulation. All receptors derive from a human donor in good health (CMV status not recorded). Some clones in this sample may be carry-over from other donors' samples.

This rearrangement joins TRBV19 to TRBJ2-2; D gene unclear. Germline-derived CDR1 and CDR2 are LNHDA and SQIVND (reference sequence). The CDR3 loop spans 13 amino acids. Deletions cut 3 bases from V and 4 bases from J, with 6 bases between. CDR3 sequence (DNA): TGTGCCAGTAGTATCCAACCCACCGGGGAGCTGTTTTTT. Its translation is CASSIQPTGELFF.

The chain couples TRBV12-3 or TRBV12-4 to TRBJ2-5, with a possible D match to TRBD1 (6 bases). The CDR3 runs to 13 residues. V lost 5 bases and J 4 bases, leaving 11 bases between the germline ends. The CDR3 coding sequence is TGTGCCAGCAGTGTTAACAGGGTAGAGACCCAGTACTTC. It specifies CASSVNRVETQYF.

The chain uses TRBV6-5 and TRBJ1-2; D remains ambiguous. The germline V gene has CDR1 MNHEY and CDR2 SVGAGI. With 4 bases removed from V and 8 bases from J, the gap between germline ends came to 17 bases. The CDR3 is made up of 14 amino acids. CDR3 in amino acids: CASSSPQRVGGYTF. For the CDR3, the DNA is TGTGCCAGCAGTTCCCCGCAGAGGGTCGGGGGCTACACCTTC.